This T cell receptor (beta chain) was found in a study of technical replicates of blood from a few donors. This table comes from immunoSEQ multiplex PCR, and its TCRdb copy is limited to in-frame clones, with some not included. The sample has about 97,000 clones, about 95% seen once. CDR3 length equals 16 residues. Trimming removed 5 bases at V and 0 bases at J, with 17 bases between. The germline CDR1 and CDR2 sequences are SQVTM and ANQGSEA. The origin of this receptor is a human donor in good health. Sequencing was performed on T cells isolated from PBMCs. This rearrangement joins TRBV29-1 to TRBJ2-1; a weak D match, TRBD2 (5 bases). CDR3 nucleotides: TGCAGCGTTTCTGACCTTCTGGGGAGCTCCTACAATGAGCAGTTCTTC. Amino acid sequence: CSVSDLLGSSYNEQFF.